This TCR beta chain appears in the sequencing data of a study of cytomegalovirus exposure and HLA in healthy donors. Per germline, CDR1 SQVTM and CDR2 ANQGSEA. Between the trimmed V and J ends, which lost 4 bases and 2 bases, there was a span of 6 bases. This CDR3 has 11 amino acids. This clone was found a few times. In the PCR, 60 Vbeta and 13 Jbeta primers were used. Using immunoSEQ multiplex PCR, the repertoire was profiled, and TCRdb retains in-frame clones only, with some absent. Here the sample spans more than 200,000 clones, 70% being singletons. The sequence was collected from a man aged 35 to 55 in good health and CMV-seropositive. The rearrangement links TRBV29-1 to TRBJ2-7, with D perhaps TRBD2 (6 bases). The material sequenced was PBMCs. The CDR3 DNA reads TGCAGCGTTGGCGGGGCCTACGAGCAGTACTTC. Translation gives CSVGGAYEQYF.